This T cell receptor beta chain was recorded in a study of T cells in Graves' hyperthyroidism and ophthalmopathy. Study-wide results and limits: Patients with ophthalmopathy were separated from those with stable hyperthyroidism by a 13 V-J model.

This clonotype was recorded many times. No antigen is known for it. Amplified TCR beta CDR3 regions derived from RNA transcripts. HTBI primers were employed in a first-round RT-PCR of the TCR CDR3. TCRdb re-called the multiplex PCR reads through MiXCR, storing one row per CDR3 protein. The sample lists a few hundred thousand distinct CDR3 sequences, roughly 15% occurring once. CDR1 SGHVS and CDR2 FQNEAQ come from the germline V gene. Trimming at V came to 1 base and at J to 7 bases, leaving 5 bases not matched to a gene. The CDR3 covers 15 residues. Uncontrolled infection, other autoimmune disease, pregnancy or lactation barred patients from enrollment. Isolation of PBMCs was performed on 9.5 to 10 ml fresh peripheral blood.

The source of this sequence is a woman aged 45-65 years with Graves' hyperthyroidism that later progressed to Graves' ophthalmopathy. The sequenced sample consisted of blood. V and J are TRBV7-8 and TRBJ2-7; TRBD2 matches 12 bases. The CDR3 DNA reads as TGTGCCAGCAGCTTAGTCCTAGCGGGAGGGTTGGAGCAGTACTTC. The encoded protein is CASSLVLAGGLEQYF.